The rows below give T cell receptor beta chains drawn from one sample of a study of CD8 T cells in ankylosing spondylitis. TCRdb re-called the 5' RACE reads through MiXCR, storing one row per CDR3 protein. The sample has a few hundred thousand distinct CDR3 sequences, approximately 24% seen once. Sequencing used blood, either unsorted or a sorted T cell fraction (not recorded which). The receptors shown here come from a male donor with ankylosing spondylitis or in good health (not recorded which). The CDR3 runs from the conserved cysteine through the conserved F or W. The order of the fields is clone size, V gene, J gene, D gene, CDR3 protein, CDR3 DNA. A D gene is named only where the DNA matches it firmly. The listing skips clone size in some rows; elsewhere it reads once, few, many or a size class.

few	TRBV7-8	TRBJ2-7	NA	CASSLGHPYEQYF	TGTGCCAGCAGCTTGGGCCACCCCTACGAGCAGTACTTC
few	TRBV10-3	TRBJ1-2	TRBD1	CAIRGTEVNGYTF	TGTGCCATCAGGGGGACAGAGGTTAATGGCTACACCTTC
few	TRBV20-1	TRBJ2-1	NA	CSANPGTRNNEQFF	TGCAGTGCAAACCCTGGGACTCGAAACAATGAGCAGTTCTTC
few	TRBV4-1	TRBJ2-3	NA	CASSQPTSTDTQYF	TGCGCCAGCAGCCAACCGACCAGCACAGATACGCAGTATTTT
many	TRBV5-1	TRBJ2-6	NA	CASSLGRVGANVLTF	TGCGCCAGCAGCTTAGGCAGGGTTGGGGCCAACGTCCTGACTTTC
many	TRBV20-1	TRBJ2-7	TRBD1	CSASQDRMSYEQYF	TGCAGTGCTAGCCAGGACAGGATGTCCTACGAGCAGTACTTC
NA	TRBV19	TRBJ2-1	TRBD1	CASSTGQNNEQFF	TGTGCCAGTAGTACGGGACAGAACAATGAGCAGTTCTTC
many	TRBV15	TRBJ2-2	TRBD2	CATSRDRGGGSNTGELFF	TGTGCCACCAGCAGAGATCGGGGCGGGGGGTCCAACACCGGGGAGCTGTTTTTT
many	TRBV18	TRBJ1-5	NA	CASATDVNQPQHF	TGTGCCAGCGCAACAGACGTTAATCAGCCCCAGCATTTT
NA	TRBV20-1	TRBJ2-5	NA	CSALSARQETQYF	TGCAGTGCTTTAAGCGCGCGCCAAGAGACCCAGTACTTC
few	TRBV2	TRBJ2-3	NA	CASSDPGRTVGDTQYF	TGTGCCAGCAGCGATCCGGGACGCACGGTTGGGGATACGCAGTATTTT
few	TRBV20-1	TRBJ2-3	TRBD2	CSASGGAPDTEYF	TGCAGTGCTAGCGGGGGGGCTCCGGATACTGAGTATTTT
NA	TRBV12-3/TRBV12-4	TRBJ2-3	TRBD2	CASSPLAGGPPSDTQYF	TGTGCCAGCAGTCCTCTAGCGGGGGGGCCACCCTCCGATACGCAGTATTTT
NA	TRBV6-1	TRBJ2-3	TRBD2	CASRSGALGTQYF	TGTGCCAGCAGGAGCGGGGCCCTTGGAACGCAGTATTTT
few	TRBV7-9	TRBJ2-1	NA	CASSPLGRIKQFF	TGTGCCAGCAGCCCCCTCGGTAGGATTAAGCAGTTCTTC
many	TRBV12-3/TRBV12-4	TRBJ1-5	NA	CASSYSGDQPQHF	TGTGCCAGCAGTTACTCGGGGGACCAGCCCCAGCATTTT
many	TRBV7-9	TRBJ2-7	TRBD1	CASSLDRGRDEQYF	TGTGCCAGCAGCTTGGACAGGGGTCGGGACGAGCAGTACTTC
NA	TRBV12-3/TRBV12-4	TRBJ2-7	TRBD1	CASSRGQGEVKF	TGTGCCAGCAGTCGGGGACAGGGCGAAGTGAAATTC
NA	TRBV4-1	TRBJ1-3	NA	CASSQVQFSGNTIYF	TGCGCCAGCAGCCAAGTCCAGTTCTCTGGAAACACCATATATTTT
few	TRBV12-3/TRBV12-4	TRBJ2-4	TRBD2	CASSLWDYKNIQYF	TGTGCCAGCAGTTTGTGGGACTACAAAAACATTCAGTACTTC
many	TRBV10-2	TRBJ1-5	NA	CASSDRGNQPQHF	TGCGCCAGCAGTGACAGGGGCAATCAGCCCCAGCATTTT
NA	TRBV6-5	TRBJ2-5	TRBD1	CASSYTGTGGETQYF	TGTGCCAGCAGTTACACCGGGACAGGGGGCGAGACCCAGTACTTC
NA	TRBV20-1	TRBJ2-4	TRBD1	CSAGGQGGRVTIF	TGCAGTGCTGGAGGACAGGGAGGTCGGGTGACGATTTTC
few	TRBV20-1	TRBJ2-5	NA	CSAIGALGETQYF	TGCAGTGCTATAGGGGCATTGGGGGAGACCCAGTACTTC
many	TRBV6-5	TRBJ1-5	NA	CASSYGGQNQPQHF	TGTGCCAGCAGTTACGGGGGCCAAAATCAGCCCCAGCATTTT
NA	TRBV5-1	TRBJ2-5	NA	CASRAETQQETQYF	TGCGCCAGCAGGGCAGAAACACAACAAGAGACCCAGTACTTC
many	TRBV29-1	TRBJ2-5	NA	CSVATGVETQYF	TGCAGCGTTGCGACAGGAGTCGAGACCCAGTACTTC
few	TRBV28	TRBJ1-3	TRBD1	CASTTGAGNTIYF	TGTGCCAGCACTACAGGGGCTGGAAACACCATATATTTT
many	TRBV20-1	TRBJ2-7	TRBD1	CSARFRGSYEQYF	TGCAGTGCTAGATTCAGGGGGTCCTACGAGCAGTACTTC
few	TRBV20-1	TRBJ2-1	NA	CSAPHRGGVSYNEQFF	TGCAGTGCCCCCCACCGTGGCGGGGTTTCCTACAATGAGCAGTTCTTC
few	TRBV25-1	TRBJ2-2	TRBD1	CASSPQQGTWELFF	TGTGCCAGCAGTCCGCAACAGGGGACCTGGGAGCTGTTTTTT
many	TRBV20-1	TRBJ1-4	NA	CSAVAGDGEKLFF	TGCAGTGCGGTAGCGGGTGATGGGGAAAAACTGTTTTTT
NA	TRBV15	TRBJ2-3	NA	CATSADYSFGDTQYF	TGTGCCACCAGCGCCGACTACTCCTTCGGGGATACGCAGTATTTT
NA	TRBV10-3	TRBJ2-1	TRBD2	CAISGGFSYNEQFF	TGTGCCATCAGCGGGGGGTTCTCCTACAATGAGCAGTTCTTC
NA	TRBV20-1	TRBJ2-1	NA	CSAWSYNEQFF	TGCAGTGCTTGGAGTTACAATGAGCAGTTCTTC
few	TRBV29-1	TRBJ2-1	TRBD2	CSASGGESSYNEQFF	TGCAGCGCGAGTGGGGGGGAGAGCTCCTACAATGAGCAGTTCTTC
many	TRBV20-1	TRBJ2-1	NA	CSASDNEQFF	TGCAGTGCTTCGGACAATGAGCAGTTCTTC
NA	TRBV28	TRBJ2-7	NA	CASSGTLGRQYF	TGTGCCAGCAGTGGTACCCTGGGACGTCAGTACTTC
many	TRBV29-1	TRBJ1-2	NA	CSVLSPTGSTNYGYTF	TGCAGCGTTTTGTCTCCGACAGGCTCGACTAACTATGGCTACACCTTC
NA	TRBV25-1	TRBJ2-3	TRBD2	CASSAGRGGTTDTQYF	TGTGCCAGCAGTGCTGGTCGCGGGGGAACCACAGATACGCAGTATTTT
many	TRBV12-3/TRBV12-4	TRBJ2-3	NA	CASSPRSDTQYF	TGTGCCAGCAGTCCTAGGTCAGATACGCAGTATTTT
few	TRBV6-1	TRBJ2-5	NA	CASSPPGFVETQYF	TGTGCCAGCAGCCCGCCAGGTTTTGTGGAGACCCAGTACTTC
NA	TRBV12-3/TRBV12-4	TRBJ1-4	NA	CALSLRGVGRFNEKLFF	TGTGCCCTCAGTTTACGTGGGGTCGGGCGGTTTAATGAAAAACTGTTTTTT
many	TRBV20-1	TRBJ2-7	TRBD2	CSASESRLAYEQYF	TGCAGTGCTAGCGAATCCCGACTAGCTTACGAGCAGTACTTC
NA	TRBV6-5	TRBJ2-2	NA	CASSYLVAGGTGELFF	TGTGCCAGCAGTTACTTAGTGGCAGGTGGAACCGGGGAGCTGTTTTTT
NA	TRBV13	TRBJ1-1	NA	CASSLMGPLNTEAFF	TGTGCCAGCAGCTTAATGGGGCCGTTGAACACTGAAGCTTTCTTT
NA	TRBV10-3	TRBJ2-3	TRBD2	CAISEVTSGDTQYF	TGTGCCATCAGTGAGGTGACTAGCGGGGATACGCAGTATTTT
many	TRBV29-1	TRBJ1-5	TRBD1	CSVSGQGGQPQHF	TGCAGCGTTTCGGGACAGGGAGGTCAGCCCCAGCATTTT
NA	TRBV29-1	TRBJ2-5	NA	CSVGWTLQETQYF	TGCAGCGTGGGGTGGACACTCCAAGAGACCCAGTACTTC